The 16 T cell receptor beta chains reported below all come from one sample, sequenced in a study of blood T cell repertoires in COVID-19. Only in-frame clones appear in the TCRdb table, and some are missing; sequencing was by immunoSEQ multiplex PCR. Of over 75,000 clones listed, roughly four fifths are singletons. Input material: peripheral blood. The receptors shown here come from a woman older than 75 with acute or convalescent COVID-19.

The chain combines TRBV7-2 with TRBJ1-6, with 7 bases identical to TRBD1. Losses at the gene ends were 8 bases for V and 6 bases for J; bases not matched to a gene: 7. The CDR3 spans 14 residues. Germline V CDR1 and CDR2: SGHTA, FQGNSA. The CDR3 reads CASGTGDFNSPLHF. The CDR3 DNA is TGTGCCAGCGGCACAGGGGACTTTAATTCACCCCTCCACTTT.

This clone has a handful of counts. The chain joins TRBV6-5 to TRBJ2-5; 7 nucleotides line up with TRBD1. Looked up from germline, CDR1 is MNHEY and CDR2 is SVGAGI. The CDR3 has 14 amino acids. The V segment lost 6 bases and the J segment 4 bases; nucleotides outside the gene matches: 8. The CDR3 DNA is TGTGCCAGCAGCTTCAGGGGGATAGGAGAGACCCAGTACTTC. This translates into CASSFRGIGETQYF.

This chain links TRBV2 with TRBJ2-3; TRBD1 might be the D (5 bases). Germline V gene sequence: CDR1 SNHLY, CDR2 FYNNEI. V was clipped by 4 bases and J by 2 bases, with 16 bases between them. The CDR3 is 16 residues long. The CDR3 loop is CASSGGWRQYTDTQYF. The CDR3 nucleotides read TGTGCCAGCAGTGGGGGTTGGCGACAGTACACAGATACGCAGTATTTT.

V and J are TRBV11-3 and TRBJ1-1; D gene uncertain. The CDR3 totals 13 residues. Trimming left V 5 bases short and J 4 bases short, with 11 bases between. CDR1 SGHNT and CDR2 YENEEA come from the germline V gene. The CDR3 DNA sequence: TGTGCCAGCAGCCAGGTAGCGTCCACTGAAGCTTTCTTT. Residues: CASSQVASTEAFF. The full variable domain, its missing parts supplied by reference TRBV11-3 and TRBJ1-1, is EAGVVQSPRYKIIEKKQPVAFWCNPISGHNTLYWYLQNLGQGPELLIRYENEEAVDDSQLPKDRFSAERLKGVDSTLKIQPAELGDSAVYLCASSQVASTEAFFGQGTRLTVV.

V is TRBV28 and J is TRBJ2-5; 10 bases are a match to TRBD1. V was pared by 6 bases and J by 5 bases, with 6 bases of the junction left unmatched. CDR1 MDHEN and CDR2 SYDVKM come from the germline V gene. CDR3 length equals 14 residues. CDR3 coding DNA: TGTGCCAGCAGCCCGGGACAGGGGACGGAGACCCAGTACTTC. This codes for CASSPGQGTETQYF.

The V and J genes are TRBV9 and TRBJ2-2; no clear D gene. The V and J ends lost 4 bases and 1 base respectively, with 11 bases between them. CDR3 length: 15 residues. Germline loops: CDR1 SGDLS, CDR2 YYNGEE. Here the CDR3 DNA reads TGTGCCAGCAGCCCCCTGGCTAGGAACACCGGGGAGCTGTTTTTT. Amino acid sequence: CASSPLARNTGELFF.

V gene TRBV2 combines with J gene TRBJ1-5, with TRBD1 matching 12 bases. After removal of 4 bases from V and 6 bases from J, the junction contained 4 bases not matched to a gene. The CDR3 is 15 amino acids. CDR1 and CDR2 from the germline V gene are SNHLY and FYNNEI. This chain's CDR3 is CASSGGQGASQPQHF. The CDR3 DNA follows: TGTGCCAGCAGTGGGGGACAGGGGGCTAGTCAGCCCCAGCATTTT.

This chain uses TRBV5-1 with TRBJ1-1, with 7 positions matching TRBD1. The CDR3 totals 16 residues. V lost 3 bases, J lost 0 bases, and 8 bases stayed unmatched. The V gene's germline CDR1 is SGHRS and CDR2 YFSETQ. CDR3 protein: CASSSQGVLLNTEAFF. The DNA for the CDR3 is TGCGCCAGCAGCTCCCAGGGGGTGCTATTGAACACTGAAGCTTTCTTT.

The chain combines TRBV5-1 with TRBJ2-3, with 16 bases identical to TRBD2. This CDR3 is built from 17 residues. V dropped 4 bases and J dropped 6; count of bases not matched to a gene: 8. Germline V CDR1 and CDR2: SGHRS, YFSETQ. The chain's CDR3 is CASSVGTSGGAYDTQYF. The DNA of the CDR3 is TGCGCCAGCAGCGTAGGGACTAGCGGGGGGGCATACGATACGCAGTATTTT.

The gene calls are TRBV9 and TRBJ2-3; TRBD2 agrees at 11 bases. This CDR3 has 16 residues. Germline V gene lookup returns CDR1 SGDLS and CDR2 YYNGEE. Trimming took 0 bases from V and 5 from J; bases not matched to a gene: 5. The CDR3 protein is CASSVGSGGGQDTQYF. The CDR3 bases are TGTGCCAGCAGCGTAGGTAGCGGGGGGGGACAAGATACGCAGTATTTT.

The CDR3 DNA reads as TGCGCCAGCAGTGGGACTAGTAAGGAGACCCAGTACTTC. Translated: CASSGTSKETQYF. V and J are TRBV10-1 and TRBJ2-5; 7 bases agree with TRBD2. Germline lookup yields CDR1 WNHNN and CDR2 SYGVQD (reference sequence). The CDR3 runs to 13 residues. Trimming at V came to 4 bases and at J to 5 bases, leaving 4 bases not matched to a gene.

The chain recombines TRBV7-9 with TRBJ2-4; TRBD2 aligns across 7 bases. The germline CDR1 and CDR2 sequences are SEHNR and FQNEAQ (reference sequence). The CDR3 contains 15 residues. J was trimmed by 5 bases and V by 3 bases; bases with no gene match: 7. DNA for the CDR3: TGTGCCAGCAGCTTTGGCGGGAGCAGCGAAAACATTCAGTACTTC. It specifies CASSFGGSSENIQYF.

The CDR3 spells CASMGAGVVGELFF. The CDR3 region has the DNA TGCGCCAGCATGGGAGCGGGAGTTGTCGGGGAGCTGTTTTTT. The rearrangement joins TRBV5-1 to TRBJ2-2; 8 bases are shared with TRBD2. V was clipped by 6 bases and J by 7 bases; unmatched bases: 8. Germline CDR1 and CDR2: SGHRS and YFSETQ. The CDR3 runs to 14 residues.

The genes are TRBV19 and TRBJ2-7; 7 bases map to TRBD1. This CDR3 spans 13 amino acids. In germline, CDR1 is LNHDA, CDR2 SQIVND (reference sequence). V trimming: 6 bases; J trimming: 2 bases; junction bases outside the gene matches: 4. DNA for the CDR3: TGTGCCAGTAGCCCGACAGGGCCCTACGAGCAGTACTTC. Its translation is CASSPTGPYEQYF.

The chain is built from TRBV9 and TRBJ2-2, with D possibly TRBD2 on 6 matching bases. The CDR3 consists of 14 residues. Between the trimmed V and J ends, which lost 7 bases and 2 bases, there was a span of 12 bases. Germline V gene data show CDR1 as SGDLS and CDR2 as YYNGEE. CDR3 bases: TGTGCCAGCGCCGCGGGGCCAAACACCGGGGAGCTGTTTTTT. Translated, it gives CASAAGPNTGELFF.

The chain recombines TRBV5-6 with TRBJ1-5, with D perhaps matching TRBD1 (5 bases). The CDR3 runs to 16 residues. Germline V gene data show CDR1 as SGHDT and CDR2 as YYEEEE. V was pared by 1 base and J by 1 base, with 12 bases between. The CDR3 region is CASSLFFQGSNQPQHF. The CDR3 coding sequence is TGTGCCAGCAGCTTGTTCTTCCAGGGCAGCAATCAGCCCCAGCATTTT.